Presented here are 8 T cell receptor beta chains from one specimen sequenced in a study of neurological immune-mediated disorders. TCRdb itself ran the 5' RACE reads through MiXCR, one entry per CDR3 protein. Of tens of thousands of distinct CDR3 sequences listed, 10% are singletons. Sample: PBMCs. Source of these receptors: a man aged 35 to 55 in good health.

This clonotype was recorded many times. The gene calls are TRBV20-1 and TRBJ2-5; TRBD2 might be the D (6 bases). Trimming took 7 bases from V and 1 from J, leaving 19 bases between them. This CDR3 region has 15 residues. Germline CDR1 reads DFQATT; CDR2 reads SNEGSKA (reference sequence). DNA of the CDR3: TGCAGTGTTGGAGGTAGCGGAGGTACCCAAGAGACCCAGTACTTC. Protein: CSVGGSGGTQETQYF.

The table lists this clonotype with many counts. This rearrangement joins TRBV12-3 or TRBV12-4 to TRBJ2-3, with D unresolved. V gave up 7 bases and J gave up 1 base, with 6 bases separating them. There are 12 residues in the CDR3. As DNA, the CDR3 is TGTGCCAGCACATCCGGCACAGATACGCAGTATTTT. Protein: CASTSGTDTQYF.

This clonotype was found many times. The V call is TRBV29-1, the J call TRBJ2-3, with D hard to call. Germline lookup yields CDR1 SQVTM and CDR2 ANQGSEA. The CDR3 has 13 residues. V lost 4 bases and J 2 bases, leaving 10 bases between the germline ends. This CDR3 is CSVGLRATDTQYF. The CDR3 DNA reads TGCAGCGTTGGGCTTCGGGCCACAGATACGCAGTATTTT.

In its sample, this clonotype was seen many times. The gene calls are TRBV7-8 and TRBJ1-5, with D hard to call. This CDR3 has 13 amino acids. V lost 4 bases to trimming and J lost 3 bases, with 7 bases between them. Per germline, CDR1 SGHVS and CDR2 FQNEAQ. The CDR3 bases are TGTGCCAGCAGCTCAGGATCCAATCAGCCCCAGCATTTT. Residues: CASSSGSNQPQHF.

At least ten counts were recorded for this clonotype. The chain couples TRBV7-9 to TRBJ2-1; possible D gene TRBD2, 5 bases. CDR3 length equals 11 residues. Germline V gene lookup returns CDR1 SEHNR and CDR2 FQNEAQ (reference sequence). Trimming took off 1 base at V and 15 bases at J, with 10 bases between the two ends. This CDR3 is CASSLEGLPFF. CDR3 sequence (DNA): TGTGCCAGCAGCTTAGAAGGACTCCCGTTCTTC.

This clonotype has a count of ten or more. CDR3 nucleotides: TGTGCCAGCAGCCAAGATGGGACTAGCAAGTTCTTC. This encodes CASSQDGTSKFF. The chain has TRBV4-2 and TRBJ2-1; 9 bases line up with TRBD2. CDR3 length: 12 residues. Germline V gene sequence: CDR1 LGHNA, CDR2 YNFKEQ. Trimming cost V 0 bases and J 14 bases; bases outside gene matches: 2.

This clonotype was detected a few times. The V call is TRBV5-5, the J call TRBJ2-5; D gene unclear. Germline V lookup: CDR1 SGHKS, CDR2 YYEKEE (reference sequence). V lost 7 bases and J 5 bases, leaving 18 bases between the germline ends. The CDR3 spans 14 residues. CDR3 region: CASCRCGLTETQYF. CDR3 bases: TGTGCCAGCTGCCGCTGTGGCCTCACGGAGACCCAGTACTTC.

This clonotype was counted many times. The gene calls are TRBV5-1 and TRBJ2-2; D gene uncertain. The germline gives CDR1 SGHRS, CDR2 YFSETQ. The CDR3 length is 14 residues. V lost 0 bases and J 1 base, leaving 4 bases between the germline ends. The CDR3, as DNA: TGCGCCAGCAGCTTGGGGGAGAACACCGGGGAGCTGTTTTTT. It specifies CASSLGENTGELFF.